This TCR beta chain was found in a study of cytomegalovirus exposure and HLA in healthy donors. CDR3 length equals 13 residues. V gave up 5 bases and J gave up 5 bases, with 13 bases separating them. CDR1 SGHRS and CDR2 YFSETQ come from the germline V gene. Researchers ran the PCR with 60 Vbeta and 13 Jbeta primers. Sequencing used immunoSEQ multiplex PCR; TCRdb keeps in-frame clones, though not all of them. The table lists fewer than 150,000 clones, about 75% of them singletons, with 3.9% in the top ten. The chain recombines TRBV5-1 with TRBJ2-5, with D perhaps TRBD2 (6 bases). Sequencing used PBMCs. The clonotype was recovered from a man between 18 and 35 years old in good health and CMV-seronegative. CDR3 amino acids: CASRRDTSETQYF. CDR3 bases: TGCGCCAGCAGGCGGGATACGTCGGAGACCCAGTACTTC.